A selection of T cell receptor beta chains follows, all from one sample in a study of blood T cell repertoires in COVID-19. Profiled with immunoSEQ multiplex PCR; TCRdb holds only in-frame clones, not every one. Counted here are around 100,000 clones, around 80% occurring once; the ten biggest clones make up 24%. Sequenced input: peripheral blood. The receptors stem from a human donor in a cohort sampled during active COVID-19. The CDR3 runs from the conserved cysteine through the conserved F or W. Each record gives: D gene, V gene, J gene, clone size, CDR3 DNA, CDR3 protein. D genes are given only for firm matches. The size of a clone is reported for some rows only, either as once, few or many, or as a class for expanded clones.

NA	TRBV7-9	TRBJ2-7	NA	TGTGCCAGCAGCTCCTTCGGGGGAGCTTCCTACGAGCAGTACTTC	CASSSFGGASYEQYF
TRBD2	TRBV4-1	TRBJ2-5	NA	TGCGCCAGCAGCCTAGCGGGGACGTACCAAGAGACCCAGTACTTC	CASSLAGTYQETQYF
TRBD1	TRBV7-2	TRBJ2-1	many	TGTGCCAGCAGCGGTGGTTCCGTAGGGGGCCTTGGTGAGCAGTTCTTC	CASSGGSVGGLGEQFF
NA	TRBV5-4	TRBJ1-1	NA	TGTGCCAGCAGCTCGCAGGCGACGAACACTGAAGCTTTCTTT	CASSSQATNTEAFF
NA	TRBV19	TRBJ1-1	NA	TGTGCCAGTAGTACTCTGGGGCGGCAGAACACTGAAGCTTTCTTT	CASSTLGRQNTEAFF
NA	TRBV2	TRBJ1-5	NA	TGTGCCAGCAGTGCGGGGGTTTCAAGGTTGAATCAGCCCCAGCATTTT	CASSAGVSRLNQPQHF
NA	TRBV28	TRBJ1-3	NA	TGTGCCAGCAGGGCGACGGTGGGCAGTGGAAACACCATATATTTT	CASRATVGSGNTIYF
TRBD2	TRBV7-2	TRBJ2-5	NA	TGTGCCAGCAGCCGCACCGGGAGGATTCAAGAGACCCAGTACTTC	CASSRTGRIQETQYF
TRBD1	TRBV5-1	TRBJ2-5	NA	TGCGCCAGCAGCCTGGACAGGGTGTTAGAGACCCAGTACTTC	CASSLDRVLETQYF
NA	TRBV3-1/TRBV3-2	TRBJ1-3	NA	TGTGCCAGCAGCCCAAGTGAGGGTACTGGAAACACCATATATTTT	CASSPSEGTGNTIYF
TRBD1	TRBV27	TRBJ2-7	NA	TGTGCCAGCAAGGTTCCAGGGACAGGCGGGGTGTACGAGCAGTACTTC	CASKVPGTGGVYEQYF
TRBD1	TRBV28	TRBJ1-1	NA	TGTGCCAGCAGTTTATGGCGGACAGGGGGGTACACTGAAGCTTTCTTT	CASSLWRTGGYTEAFF
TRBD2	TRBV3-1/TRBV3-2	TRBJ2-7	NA	TGTGCCAGCAGCTACAGCGGGGGGGCCTACGAGCAGTACTTC	CASSYSGGAYEQYF
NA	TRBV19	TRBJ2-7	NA	TGTGCCAGTAAGGGACTTTGGGGGGACGAGCAGTACTTC	CASKGLWGDEQYF
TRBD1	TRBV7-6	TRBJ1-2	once	TGTGCCAGCAGCTTAGGGGGGACAGGGGTCATCGCTAACTATGGCTACACCTTC	CASSLGGTGVIANYGYTF
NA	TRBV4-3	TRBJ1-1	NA	TGCGCCAGCAGCCAAGATCTGCAGGGCGAAGCTTTCTTT	CASSQDLQGEAFF
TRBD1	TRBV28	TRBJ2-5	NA	TGTGCCAGCAGTCCGGACAGGGGGGTGAAGACCCAGTACTTC	CASSPDRGVKTQYF
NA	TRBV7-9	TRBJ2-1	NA	TGTGCCAGCAGCTTAGAACTGGACAATGAGCAGTTCTTC	CASSLELDNEQFF
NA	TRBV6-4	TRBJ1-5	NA	TGTGCCAGCAGTGTTCAGGGCGGCAATCAGCCCCAGCATTTT	CASSVQGGNQPQHF
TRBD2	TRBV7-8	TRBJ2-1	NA	TGTGCCAGCAGCTTATTGGCGGGAGCGACCTACAATGAGCAGTTCTTC	CASSLLAGATYNEQFF
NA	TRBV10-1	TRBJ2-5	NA	TGCGCCAGCAGGAAGGGGATGGGAGAGACCCAGTACTTC	CASRKGMGETQYF
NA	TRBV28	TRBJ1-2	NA	TGTGCCAGCAGTTTAAGGACACGGGGGTTAGGTGGCTACACCTTC	CASSLRTRGLGGYTF
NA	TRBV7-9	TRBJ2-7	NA	TGTGCCAGCAGCCCAGAACAGGGAGGGTCCTACGAGCAGTACTTC	CASSPEQGGSYEQYF
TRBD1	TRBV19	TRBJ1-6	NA	TGTGCCAGTAGTAGCCGACAGGGGGCGACACTTTCACCCCTCCACTTT	CASSSRQGATLSPLHF
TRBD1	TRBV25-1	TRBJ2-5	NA	TGTGCCAGCAGTGACCCTGACAGGGAACTCCGAGAGACCCAGTACTTC	CASSDPDRELRETQYF
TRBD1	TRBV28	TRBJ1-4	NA	TGTGCCAGCATTCCACAGGGGTCGCGAATGAAAAAACTGTTTTTT	CASIPQGSRMKKLFF
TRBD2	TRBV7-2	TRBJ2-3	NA	TGTGCCAGCAGCTTAAATGGACTAGGCACAGATACGCAGTATTTT	CASSLNGLGTDTQYF
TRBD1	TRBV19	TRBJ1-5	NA	TGTGCCAGTAGTATAGCAGGACAGGGGAACCAGCCCCAGCATTTT	CASSIAGQGNQPQHF
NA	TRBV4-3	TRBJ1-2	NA	TGCGCCAGCAGCCAAAGTTGGGGTGTTAGGGGCTATGGCTACACCTTC	CASSQSWGVRGYGYTF
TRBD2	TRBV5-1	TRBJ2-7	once	TGCGCCAGCAGCTGGACCCCAGCTAGCGGGAGAAACGAGCAGTACTTC	CASSWTPASGRNEQYF
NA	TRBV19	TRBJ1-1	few	TGTGCCAGTAATGACAGGTACAACACTGAAGCTTTCTTT	CASNDRYNTEAFF
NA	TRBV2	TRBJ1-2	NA	TGTGCCAGCAGCAACAGGGTATTGTCTTTTGGCTACACCTTC	CASSNRVLSFGYTF
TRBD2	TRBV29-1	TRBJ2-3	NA	TGCAGCGTTGAAGGGCGGGAGTACATAGATACGCAGTATTTT	CSVEGREYIDTQYF
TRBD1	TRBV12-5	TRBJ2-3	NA	TGTGCTAGTGGTTCGGGACAGACTAGCACAGATACGCAGTATTTT	CASGSGQTSTDTQYF
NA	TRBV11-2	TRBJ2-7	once	TGTGCCAGCAGCCTCCAGAGGAAATACGAGCAGTACTTC	CASSLQRKYEQYF
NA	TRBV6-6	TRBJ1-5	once	TGTGCCAGCAGTTACCCTACAGCTAGCAATCAGCCCCAGCATTTT	CASSYPTASNQPQHF
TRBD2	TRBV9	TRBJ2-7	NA	TGTGCCAGCAGCGTAGCAGCTAGCGGGGGGATACCCTACGAGCAGTACTTC	CASSVAASGGIPYEQYF